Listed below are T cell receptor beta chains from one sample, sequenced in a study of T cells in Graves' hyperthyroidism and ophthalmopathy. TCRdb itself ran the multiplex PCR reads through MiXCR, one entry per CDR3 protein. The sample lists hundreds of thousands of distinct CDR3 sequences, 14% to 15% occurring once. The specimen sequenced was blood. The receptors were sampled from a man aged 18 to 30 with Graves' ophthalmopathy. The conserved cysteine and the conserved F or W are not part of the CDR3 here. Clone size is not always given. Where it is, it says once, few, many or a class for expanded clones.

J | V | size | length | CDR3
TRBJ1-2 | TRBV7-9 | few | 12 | ASSFFAGSDGYT
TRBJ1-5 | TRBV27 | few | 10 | ASGQTGQPQH
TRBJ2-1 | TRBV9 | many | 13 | ASSPQAGPYNEQF
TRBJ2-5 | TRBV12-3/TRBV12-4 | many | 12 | ASSRTQGAETQY
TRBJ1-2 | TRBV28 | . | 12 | ASSPGDKEIGYT
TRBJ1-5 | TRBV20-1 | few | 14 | SARGGGQGADQPQH
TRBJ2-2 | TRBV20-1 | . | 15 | SARDGTSGPNTGELF
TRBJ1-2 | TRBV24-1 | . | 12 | ATSDPGSPYGYT
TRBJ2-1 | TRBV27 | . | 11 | ASSLWLRNEQF
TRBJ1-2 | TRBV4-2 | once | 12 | ASSQVTPNYGYT
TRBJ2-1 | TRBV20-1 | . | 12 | SAILAEAGNEQF
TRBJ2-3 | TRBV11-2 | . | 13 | ASSSWEGRADTQY
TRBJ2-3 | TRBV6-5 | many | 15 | ASSYSLDRGDTDTQY
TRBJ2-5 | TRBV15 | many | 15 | ATSRDKGQTPQETQY
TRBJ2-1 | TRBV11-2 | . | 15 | ASSPVGGTHQYNEQF
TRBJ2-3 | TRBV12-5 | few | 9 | ASDLGDTQY
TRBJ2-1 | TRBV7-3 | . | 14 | ASRAGTSGGHNEQF
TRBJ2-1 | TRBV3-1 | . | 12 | ASSQEGLYGEQF
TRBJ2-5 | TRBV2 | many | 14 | ASRTGTRIIQETQY
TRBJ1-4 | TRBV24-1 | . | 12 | ATSEGGADEKLF
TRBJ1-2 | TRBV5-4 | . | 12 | ASSLLGQAGGYT
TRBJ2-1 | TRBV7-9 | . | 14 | ASSLGLQQGHEEQF
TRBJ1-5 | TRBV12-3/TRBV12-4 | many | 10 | ASKTGVQPQH
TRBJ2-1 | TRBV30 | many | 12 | AWSFSGSYNEQF
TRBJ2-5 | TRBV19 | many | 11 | ASSFTSQETQY
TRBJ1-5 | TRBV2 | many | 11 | ASRGTGYQPQH